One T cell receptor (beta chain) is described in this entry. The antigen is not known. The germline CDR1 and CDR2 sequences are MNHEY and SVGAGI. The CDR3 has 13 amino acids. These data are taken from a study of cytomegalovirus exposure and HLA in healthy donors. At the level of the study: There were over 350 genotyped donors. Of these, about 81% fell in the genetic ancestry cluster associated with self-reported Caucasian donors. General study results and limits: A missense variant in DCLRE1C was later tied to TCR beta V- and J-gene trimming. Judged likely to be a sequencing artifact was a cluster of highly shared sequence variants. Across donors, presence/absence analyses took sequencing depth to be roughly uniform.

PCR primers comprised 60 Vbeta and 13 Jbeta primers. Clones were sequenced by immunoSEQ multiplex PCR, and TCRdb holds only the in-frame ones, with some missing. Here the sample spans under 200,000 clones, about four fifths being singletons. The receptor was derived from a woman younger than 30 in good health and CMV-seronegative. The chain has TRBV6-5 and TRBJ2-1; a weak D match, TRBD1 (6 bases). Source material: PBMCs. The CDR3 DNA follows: TGTGCAGGAACAGGGTCGGCGTACAATGAGCAGTTCTTC. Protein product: CAGTGSAYNEQFF.